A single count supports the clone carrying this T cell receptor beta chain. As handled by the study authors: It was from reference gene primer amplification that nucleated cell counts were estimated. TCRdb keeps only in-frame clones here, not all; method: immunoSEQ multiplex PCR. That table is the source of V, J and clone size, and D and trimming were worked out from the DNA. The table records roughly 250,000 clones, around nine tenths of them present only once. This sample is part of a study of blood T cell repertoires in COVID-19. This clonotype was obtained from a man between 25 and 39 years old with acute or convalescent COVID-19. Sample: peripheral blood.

Here the CDR3 DNA reads TGTGCCAGTAACGGGGGGCAGGGAGGCAATCAGCCCCAGCATTTT. Its protein is CASNGGQGGNQPQHF. This chain links TRBV19 with TRBJ1-5, with D tentatively TRBD1 (6 bases). CDR1 LNHDA and CDR2 SQIVND come from the germline V gene (reference sequence). The CDR3 totals 15 residues. The V end was cut by 7 bases, the J end by 2 bases, with 15 bases between. The entire variable domain, with the rest obtained from reference TRBV19 and TRBJ1-5, is as follows: DGGITQSPKYLFRKEGQNVTLSCEQNLNHDAMYWYRQDPGQGLRLIYYSQIVNDFQKGDIAEGYSVSREKKESFPLTVTSAQKNPTAFYLCASNGGQGGNQPQHFGDGTRLSIL.